These T cell receptor beta chains were read from a single sample in a study of blood T cell repertoires in COVID-19. The table came from immunoSEQ multiplex PCR; TCRdb's copy has only in-frame clones and leaves some out. This table holds about 92,000 clones, around 85% found once. Sequenced material: peripheral blood. These TCRs come from a man older than 75 with acute or convalescent COVID-19. CDR3s include the opening cysteine and the closing phenylalanine or tryptophan. The order of the fields is D gene, J gene, clone size, V gene, CDR3 protein, CDR3 DNA. The D gene is left open where the match is weak. Expanded clones get a size class; other rows say once, few or many, or leave the size out.

d_gene: -
j_gene: TRBJ2-2
abundance: -
v_gene: TRBV4-3
CDR3aa: CASSQLNTGELFF
CDR3nt: TGCGCCAGCAGCCAACTAAACACCGGGGAGCTGTTTTTT

d_gene: -
j_gene: TRBJ2-5
abundance: -
v_gene: TRBV10-3
CDR3aa: CAIGGETQYF
CDR3nt: TGTGCCATAGGGGGTGAGACCCAGTACTTC

d_gene: TRBD1
j_gene: TRBJ1-5
abundance: once
v_gene: TRBV6-2/TRBV6-3
CDR3aa: CASSRLTGGQPQHF
CDR3nt: TGTGCCAGCAGCCGCTTGACAGGGGGGCAGCCCCAGCATTTT

d_gene: -
j_gene: TRBJ1-1
abundance: -
v_gene: TRBV29-1
CDR3aa: CSVALGRQNTEAFF
CDR3nt: TGCAGCGTTGCCTTGGGGCGGCAAAACACTGAAGCTTTCTTT

d_gene: TRBD1
j_gene: TRBJ1-2
abundance: -
v_gene: TRBV28
CDR3aa: CASSFSGQENYGYTF
CDR3nt: TGTGCCAGCAGTTTCTCGGGACAGGAGAACTATGGCTACACCTTC

d_gene: -
j_gene: TRBJ1-4
abundance: -
v_gene: TRBV5-1
CDR3aa: CASSSQAHNEKLFF
CDR3nt: TGCGCCAGCAGCAGCCAAGCCCATAATGAAAAACTGTTTTTT

d_gene: -
j_gene: TRBJ1-3
abundance: -
v_gene: TRBV7-9
CDR3aa: CASSLGRAAGNTIYF
CDR3nt: TGTGCCAGCAGCTTGGGCAGGGCTGCTGGAAACACCATATATTTT

d_gene: -
j_gene: TRBJ2-7
abundance: -
v_gene: TRBV21-1
CDR3aa: CASSKGQVAYEQYF
CDR3nt: TGTGCCAGCAGCAAGGGACAGGTTGCCTACGAGCAGTACTTC

d_gene: TRBD2
j_gene: TRBJ2-1
abundance: -
v_gene: TRBV28
CDR3aa: CASTPLAGGPYNEQFF
CDR3nt: TGTGCCAGCACCCCTCTAGCGGGAGGGCCGTATAATGAGCAGTTCTTC

d_gene: TRBD2
j_gene: TRBJ2-5
abundance: -
v_gene: TRBV28
CDR3aa: CASSPTGLANQETQYF
CDR3nt: TGTGCCAGCAGTCCCACTGGACTAGCGAATCAAGAGACCCAGTACTTC

d_gene: -
j_gene: TRBJ2-7
abundance: -
v_gene: TRBV7-8
CDR3aa: CASSLVSVTGGDSYEQYF
CDR3nt: TGTGCCAGCAGCTTAGTAAGTGTAACCGGGGGAGACTCCTACGAGCAGTACTTC

d_gene: TRBD1
j_gene: TRBJ2-7
abundance: -
v_gene: TRBV6-5
CDR3aa: CASSIRDRALDEQYF
CDR3nt: TGTGCCAGCAGTATCCGGGACAGGGCTTTGGACGAGCAGTACTTC

d_gene: TRBD2
j_gene: TRBJ2-1
abundance: -
v_gene: TRBV9
CDR3aa: CASSVPLAGGGNEQFF
CDR3nt: TGTGCCAGCAGCGTACCTCTAGCGGGAGGAGGAAATGAGCAGTTCTTC

d_gene: -
j_gene: TRBJ1-3
abundance: -
v_gene: TRBV6-5
CDR3aa: CASSLEGSGNTIYF
CDR3nt: TGTGCCAGCAGTTTGGAGGGCTCTGGAAACACCATATATTTT

d_gene: -
j_gene: TRBJ2-2
abundance: -
v_gene: TRBV21-1
CDR3aa: CASSSTGGSGELFF
CDR3nt: TGTGCCAGCAGCAGTACAGGTGGGTCCGGGGAGCTGTTTTTT

d_gene: TRBD1
j_gene: TRBJ2-7
abundance: -
v_gene: TRBV28
CDR3aa: CASSINRGYEQYF
CDR3nt: TGTGCCAGCAGTATCAACAGGGGGTACGAGCAGTACTTC

d_gene: TRBD1
j_gene: TRBJ2-3
abundance: -
v_gene: TRBV7-2
CDR3aa: CASSPYKRTGHTDTQYF
CDR3nt: TGTGCCAGCAGCCCATATAAGAGGACAGGGCATACAGATACGCAGTATTTT

d_gene: TRBD1
j_gene: TRBJ2-1
abundance: -
v_gene: TRBV7-6
CDR3aa: CASSIDTGVYNEQFF
CDR3nt: TGTGCCAGCAGCATAGACACAGGGGTATACAATGAGCAGTTCTTC

d_gene: -
j_gene: TRBJ1-5
abundance: -
v_gene: TRBV12-3/TRBV12-4
CDR3aa: CASSGSENQPQHF
CDR3nt: TGTGCCAGCAGTGGGTCGGAGAATCAGCCCCAGCATTTT

d_gene: TRBD1
j_gene: TRBJ2-1
abundance: -
v_gene: TRBV4-1
CDR3aa: CASSQERTGPSVPFF
CDR3nt: TGCGCCAGCAGCCAAGAGAGGACAGGCCCATCGGTCCCGTTCTTC

d_gene: -
j_gene: TRBJ2-7
abundance: medium-sized
v_gene: TRBV20-1
CDR3aa: CSASSYEQYF
CDR3nt: TGCAGTGCTAGCAGCTACGAGCAGTACTTC

d_gene: TRBD1
j_gene: TRBJ1-6
abundance: -
v_gene: TRBV28
CDR3aa: CASYYPQGINSPLHF
CDR3nt: TGTGCCAGCTACTATCCACAGGGGATTAATTCACCCCTCCACTTT

d_gene: TRBD2
j_gene: TRBJ2-4
abundance: -
v_gene: TRBV28
CDR3aa: CASSSPEFTLAGGPGRNIQYF
CDR3nt: TGTGCCAGCAGCTCCCCCGAATTTACGCTAGCGGGAGGGCCGGGGCGAAACATTCAGTACTTC

d_gene: -
j_gene: TRBJ1-2
abundance: -
v_gene: TRBV28
CDR3aa: CASSLAGNGYGYTF
CDR3nt: TGTGCCAGCAGTTTAGCAGGGAACGGCTATGGCTACACCTTC

d_gene: TRBD2
j_gene: TRBJ2-3
abundance: -
v_gene: TRBV7-3
CDR3aa: CASSSVAGATDTQYF
CDR3nt: TGTGCCAGCAGCTCGGTAGCGGGAGCCACAGATACGCAGTATTTT

d_gene: TRBD1
j_gene: TRBJ1-5
abundance: -
v_gene: TRBV24-1
CDR3aa: CATSPGTGGPREPQHF
CDR3nt: TGTGCCACCAGCCCCGGGACAGGGGGTCCTAGGGAGCCCCAGCATTTT

d_gene: TRBD2
j_gene: TRBJ2-7
abundance: -
v_gene: TRBV19
CDR3aa: CASSIVASGRAYEQYF
CDR3nt: TGTGCCAGTAGTATAGTGGCTAGCGGGAGGGCCTACGAGCAGTACTTC

d_gene: -
j_gene: TRBJ1-2
abundance: -
v_gene: TRBV3-1/TRBV3-2
CDR3aa: CASSQGGQNYGYTF
CDR3nt: TGTGCCAGCAGCCAAGGAGGACAGAACTATGGCTACACCTTC

d_gene: TRBD1
j_gene: TRBJ1-6
abundance: -
v_gene: TRBV28
CDR3aa: CASSLPSGTGLDSPLHF
CDR3nt: TGTGCCAGCAGTTTGCCCTCGGGGACAGGGCTGGATTCACCCCTCCACTTT

d_gene: -
j_gene: TRBJ1-1
abundance: -
v_gene: TRBV7-7
CDR3aa: CASSFRVNTEAFF
CDR3nt: TGTGCTAGCAGCTTTAGAGTGAACACTGAAGCTTTCTTT

d_gene: -
j_gene: TRBJ1-4
abundance: few
v_gene: TRBV24-1
CDR3aa: CATSDGNEKLFF
CDR3nt: TGTGCCACCAGTGACGGGAATGAAAAACTGTTTTTT

d_gene: -
j_gene: TRBJ2-7
abundance: -
v_gene: TRBV5-6
CDR3aa: CASSEDSSYEQYF
CDR3nt: TGTGCCAGCAGCGAGGACAGTTCCTACGAGCAGTACTTC

d_gene: -
j_gene: TRBJ2-5
abundance: -
v_gene: TRBV5-6
CDR3aa: CASSPTGVQETQYF
CDR3nt: TGTGCCAGCAGCCCAACGGGGGTACAAGAGACCCAGTACTTC

d_gene: -
j_gene: TRBJ2-7
abundance: once
v_gene: TRBV3-1/TRBV3-2
CDR3aa: CASSQGRGAYEQYF
CDR3nt: TGTGCCAGCAGCCAAGGGAGGGGCGCGTACGAGCAGTACTTC

d_gene: -
j_gene: TRBJ2-4
abundance: -
v_gene: TRBV24-1
CDR3aa: CATSEQGRAKNIQYF
CDR3nt: TGTGCCACCAGTGAACAGGGGAGGGCCAAAAACATTCAGTACTTC

d_gene: -
j_gene: TRBJ1-5
abundance: few
v_gene: TRBV28
CDR3aa: CASRPPGQTILFDQHF
CDR3nt: TGTGCCAGCAGACCGCCGGGACAAACAATCCTATTCGACCAGCATTTT

d_gene: TRBD1
j_gene: TRBJ1-1
abundance: -
v_gene: TRBV15
CDR3aa: CATSRVRTGNTEAFF
CDR3nt: TGTGCCACCAGCAGAGTCCGGACAGGGAACACTGAAGCTTTCTTT

d_gene: TRBD1
j_gene: TRBJ2-7
abundance: few
v_gene: TRBV7-8
CDR3aa: CASSPWTGNYEQYF
CDR3nt: TGTGCCAGCAGCCCCTGGACAGGAAACTACGAGCAGTACTTC

d_gene: -
j_gene: TRBJ1-6
abundance: -
v_gene: TRBV5-6
CDR3aa: CASSLNERGSYNSPLHF
CDR3nt: TGTGCCAGCAGCTTGAATGAACGGGGGTCATATAATTCACCCCTCCACTTT

d_gene: -
j_gene: TRBJ2-7
abundance: -
v_gene: TRBV11-3
CDR3aa: CASSLDPGYEQYF
CDR3nt: TGTGCCAGCAGCTTAGACCCCGGCTACGAGCAGTACTTC

d_gene: TRBD1
j_gene: TRBJ2-3
abundance: -
v_gene: TRBV27
CDR3aa: CASSLAHQRGRDTQYF
CDR3nt: TGTGCCAGCAGTTTGGCCCATCAAAGGGGGCGAGATACGCAGTATTTT

d_gene: -
j_gene: TRBJ2-7
abundance: -
v_gene: TRBV27
CDR3aa: CASSRADEQYF
CDR3nt: TGTGCCAGCAGTAGAGCGGACGAGCAGTACTTC

d_gene: -
j_gene: TRBJ1-6
abundance: -
v_gene: TRBV6-2/TRBV6-3
CDR3aa: CASSSRDGNSPLHF
CDR3nt: TGTGCCAGCAGTAGCAGGGATGGCAATTCACCCCTCCACTTT

d_gene: -
j_gene: TRBJ2-2
abundance: -
v_gene: TRBV19
CDR3aa: CASQSEGVVTGELFF
CDR3nt: TGTGCCTCCCAATCGGAAGGGGTGGTAACCGGGGAGCTGTTTTTT

d_gene: TRBD1
j_gene: TRBJ2-3
abundance: -
v_gene: TRBV29-1
CDR3aa: CSVFPGQGTDTQYF
CDR3nt: TGCAGCGTCTTCCCCGGACAGGGGACAGATACGCAGTATTTT

d_gene: -
j_gene: TRBJ1-4
abundance: -
v_gene: TRBV5-4
CDR3aa: CASSLDYNRNEKLFF
CDR3nt: TGTGCCAGCAGCTTGGACTACAATAGGAATGAAAAACTGTTTTTT

d_gene: TRBD2
j_gene: TRBJ2-3
abundance: -
v_gene: TRBV30
CDR3aa: CAVSSGRASDTQYF
CDR3nt: TGTGCCGTCTCGAGCGGGAGGGCCTCAGATACGCAGTATTTT

d_gene: -
j_gene: TRBJ2-7
abundance: -
v_gene: TRBV10-3
CDR3aa: CAITRRGIGDEQYF
CDR3nt: TGTGCCATCACGCGCAGGGGAATTGGGGACGAGCAGTACTTC